The clone carrying this T cell receptor (beta chain) has only a few counts. The antigen remains undetermined. As for time point: persistent/refractory GD, antithyroid drugs over 5 years with positive TRAb. From RNA extracted from PBMCs, the TCR library was made. The authors diagnosed Graves' disease using American Thyroid Association guidelines. EDTA tubes received about 10 milliliters of collected peripheral blood. The data belong to a study of regulatory T cells in long-lasting Graves disease. General study results and limits: Newly diagnosed patients had higher TCR diversity than persistent Graves' patients did. Public clonotype sharing was higher in persistent than newly diagnosed patients.

Trimming removed 6 bases at V and 5 bases at J, with 16 bases between. The germline gives CDR1 ENHRY, CDR2 SYGVKD. The CDR3 spans 14 residues. Relying on iRepertoire HTBI primers and Arm-PCR of CDR3 regions, the team built TCR beta libraries. In TCRdb, the multiplex PCR reads were re-called with MiXCR into one record per CDR3 protein. The sample records about 470,000 distinct CDR3 sequences, roughly 20% being singletons. The sequenced sample was peripheral blood mononuclear cells (PBMCs), obtained when the disease was refractory, from a patient treated with antithyroid drugs. The chain employs TRBV10-3 and TRBJ1-2; perhaps TRBD1 as D (6 bases). This clonotype was sampled from a female donor with Graves disease. The CDR3 region is CAISAPGAPYGYTF. As DNA, the CDR3 is TGTGCCATCAGCGCTCCAGGGGCCCCTTATGGCTACACCTTC.